The rows below give T cell receptor beta chains drawn from one sample of a study of T cell changes during pregnancy in multiple sclerosis. Sequencing was performed with immunoSEQ multiplex PCR; in TCRdb, only in-frame clones are kept and a portion is missing. Of roughly 20,000 clones detected, about 89% appear once; the ten largest clones hold around 7.5%. The material sequenced was CD8+ T cells from peripheral blood mononuclear cells, taken in the second trimester of pregnancy. These TCRs come from a female donor in good health, enrolled as a control in a pregnancy study. Each CDR3 is given with its conserved first and last residue. The D gene is left open where the match is weak. The size entry is marked missing in some rows and otherwise reads once, few, many or a size class.

v_call	d_call	j_call	clone_size	cdr3_nt	cdr3_aa
TRBV7-8	TRBD1	TRBJ1-4	NA	TGTGCCAGCAGCCAACCCGGGACAGCAAGTTATGAAAAACTGTTTTTT	CASSQPGTASYEKLFF
TRBV15	TRBD2	TRBJ2-6	NA	TGTGCCACAGATAAAGCGGGAGCCGGGGCCAACGTCCTGACTTTC	CATDKAGAGANVLTF
TRBV28	NA	TRBJ2-1	NA	TGTGCCAGCAGTTTGTTCAGGAATGAGCAGTTCTTC	CASSLFRNEQFF
TRBV6-5	TRBD2	TRBJ2-7	NA	TGTGCCAGCAGCCTAGCGGGAGTTGTAGGCTACGAGCAGTACTTC	CASSLAGVVGYEQYF
TRBV4-2	TRBD2	TRBJ2-7	NA	TGTGCCAGCAGCCAAGAGGGGCCGTGGCTAGCGGGCCACTACGAGCAGTACTTC	CASSQEGPWLAGHYEQYF
TRBV28	TRBD2	TRBJ2-7	NA	TGTGCCAGCAGTTTGGGGACTATGAGCTACGAGCAGTACTTC	CASSLGTMSYEQYF
TRBV11-2	TRBD2	TRBJ2-1	once	TGTGCCAGCAGCCTTCTAGCGGTATACAATGAGCAGTTCTTC	CASSLLAVYNEQFF
TRBV7-8	TRBD2	TRBJ2-3	NA	TGTGCCAGCAGCTTAAATCGGGGGGGCCTAGATACGCAGTATTTT	CASSLNRGGLDTQYF
TRBV6-5	NA	TRBJ2-5	NA	TGTGCCAGCAGGAGATCCGGAGGGCCGGAGACCCAGTACTTC	CASRRSGGPETQYF
TRBV5-6	NA	TRBJ2-7	once	TGTGCCAGCAGCTTTTCCGGGAGCTCCTACGAGCAGTACTTC	CASSFSGSSYEQYF
TRBV6-4	NA	TRBJ2-6	NA	TGTGCCAGCAGTGAAGACAGCTCTGGGGCCAACGTCCTGACTTTC	CASSEDSSGANVLTF
TRBV28	TRBD1	TRBJ1-5	NA	TGTGCCAGCAGGGGACAGGAAAATCAGCCCCAGCATTTT	CASRGQENQPQHF
TRBV18	NA	TRBJ1-5	NA	TGTGCCAGCTCACCACCGGATTATACGGGGGTCGATTTTTATAGCAATCAGCCCCAGCATTTT	CASSPPDYTGVDFYSNQPQHF
TRBV5-1	TRBD1	TRBJ1-5	NA	TGCGCCAGCAGCTTGGAAGGGGGCATTCAGCCCCAGCATTTT	CASSLEGGIQPQHF